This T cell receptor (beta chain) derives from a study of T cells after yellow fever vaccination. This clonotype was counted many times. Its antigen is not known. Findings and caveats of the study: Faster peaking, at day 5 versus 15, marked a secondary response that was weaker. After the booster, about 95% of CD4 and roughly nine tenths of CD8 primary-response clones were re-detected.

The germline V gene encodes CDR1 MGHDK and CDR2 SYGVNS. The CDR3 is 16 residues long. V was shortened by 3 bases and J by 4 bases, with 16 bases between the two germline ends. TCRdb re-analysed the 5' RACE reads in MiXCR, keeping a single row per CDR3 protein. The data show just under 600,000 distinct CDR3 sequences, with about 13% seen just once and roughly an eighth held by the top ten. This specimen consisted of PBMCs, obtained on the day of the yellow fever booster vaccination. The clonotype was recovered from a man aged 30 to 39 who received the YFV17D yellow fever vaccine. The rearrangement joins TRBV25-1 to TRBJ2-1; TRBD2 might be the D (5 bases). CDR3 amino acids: CASSDLSAKSYNEQFF. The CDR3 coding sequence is TGTGCCAGCAGTGACCTTAGCGCGAAATCATACAATGAGCAGTTCTTC.